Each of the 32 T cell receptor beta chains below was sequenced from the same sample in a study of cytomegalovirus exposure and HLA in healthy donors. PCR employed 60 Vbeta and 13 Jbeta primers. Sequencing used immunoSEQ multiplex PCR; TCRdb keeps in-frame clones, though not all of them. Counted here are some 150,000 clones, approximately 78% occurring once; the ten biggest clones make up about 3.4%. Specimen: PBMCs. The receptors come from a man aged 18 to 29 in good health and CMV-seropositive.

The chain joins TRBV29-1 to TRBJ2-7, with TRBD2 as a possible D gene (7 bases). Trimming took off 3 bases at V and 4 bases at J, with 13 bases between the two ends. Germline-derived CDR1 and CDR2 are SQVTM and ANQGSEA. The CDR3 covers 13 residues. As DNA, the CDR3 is TGCAGCGTTGAGGGAGGGGGTGAGTACGAGCAGTACTTC. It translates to CSVEGGGEYEQYF.

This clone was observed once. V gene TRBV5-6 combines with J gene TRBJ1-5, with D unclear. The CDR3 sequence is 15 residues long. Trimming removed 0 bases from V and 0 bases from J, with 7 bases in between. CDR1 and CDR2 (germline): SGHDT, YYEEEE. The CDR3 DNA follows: TGTGCCAGCAGCTTGGGACTTTTTAGCAATCAGCCCCAGCATTTT. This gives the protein CASSLGLFSNQPQHF.

The CDR3 DNA reads TGTGCCTGGAGTAGGGAGGGGGGCTATGGCTACACCTTC. Its protein product is CAWSREGGYGYTF. V is TRBV30 and J is TRBJ1-2, with a weak D call TRBD1 (6 bases). V dropped 2 bases and J dropped 4 bases, with 11 bases sitting between them. The CDR3 spans 13 residues. In germline, CDR1 is GTSNPN, CDR2 SVGIG (reference sequence).

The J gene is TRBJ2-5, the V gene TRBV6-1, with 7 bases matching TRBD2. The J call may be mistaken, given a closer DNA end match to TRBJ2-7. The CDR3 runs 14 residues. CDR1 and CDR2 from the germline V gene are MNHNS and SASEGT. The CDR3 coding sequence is TGTGCCAGCACGGGAGGCTTTAGCTCCTACGAGCAGTACTTC. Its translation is CASTGGFSSYEQYF.

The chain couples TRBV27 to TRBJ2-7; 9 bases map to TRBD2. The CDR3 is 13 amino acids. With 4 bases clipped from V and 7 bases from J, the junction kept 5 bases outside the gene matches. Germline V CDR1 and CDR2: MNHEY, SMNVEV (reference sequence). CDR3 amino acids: CASSWTSVGEQYF. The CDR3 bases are TGTGCCAGCAGTTGGACTAGCGTGGGTGAGCAGTACTTC.

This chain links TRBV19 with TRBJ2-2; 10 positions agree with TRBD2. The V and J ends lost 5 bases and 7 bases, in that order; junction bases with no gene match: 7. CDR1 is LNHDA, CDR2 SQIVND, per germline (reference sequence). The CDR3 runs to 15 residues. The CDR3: CASSLLAGEIGELFF. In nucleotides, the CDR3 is TGTGCCAGTAGTCTTCTAGCGGGAGAAATCGGGGAGCTGTTTTTT.

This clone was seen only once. CDR3 amino acids: CASSEPGHLDTGELFF. In nucleotides, the CDR3 is TGCGCCAGCAGTGAGCCGGGACACCTCGACACCGGGGAGCTGTTTTTT. The chain couples TRBV5-1 to TRBJ2-2; tentative D call: TRBD1 (6 bases). CDR3 length equals 16 residues. Trimming removed 5 bases at V and 3 bases at J, with 17 bases between. CDR1 is SGHRS and CDR2 is YFSETQ in the germline V gene.

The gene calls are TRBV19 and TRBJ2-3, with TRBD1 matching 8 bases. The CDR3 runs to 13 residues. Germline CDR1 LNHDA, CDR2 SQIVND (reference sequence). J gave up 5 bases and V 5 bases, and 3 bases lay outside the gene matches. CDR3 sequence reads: CASSSTGGDTQYF. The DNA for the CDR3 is TGTGCCAGTAGTTCTACAGGGGGAGATACGCAGTATTTT.

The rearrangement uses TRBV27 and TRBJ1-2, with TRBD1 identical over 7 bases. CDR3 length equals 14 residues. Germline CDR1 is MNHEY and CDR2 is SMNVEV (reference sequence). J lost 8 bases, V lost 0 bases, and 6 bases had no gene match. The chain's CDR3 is CASSLSTGVGGYTF. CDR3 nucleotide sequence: TGTGCCAGCAGTTTATCTACAGGGGTTGGCGGCTACACCTTC.

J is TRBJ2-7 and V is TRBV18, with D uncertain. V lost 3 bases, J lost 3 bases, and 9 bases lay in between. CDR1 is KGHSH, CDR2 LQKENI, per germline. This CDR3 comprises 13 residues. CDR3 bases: TGTGCCAGCTCACCCAACAGAAACTACGAGCAGTACTTC. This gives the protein CASSPNRNYEQYF.

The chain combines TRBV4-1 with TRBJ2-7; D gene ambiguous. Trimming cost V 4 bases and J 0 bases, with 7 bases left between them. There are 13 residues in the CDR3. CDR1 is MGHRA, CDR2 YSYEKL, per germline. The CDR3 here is CASSPGLSYEQYF. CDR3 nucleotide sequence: TGCGCCAGCAGCCCGGGTCTCTCCTACGAGCAGTACTTC.

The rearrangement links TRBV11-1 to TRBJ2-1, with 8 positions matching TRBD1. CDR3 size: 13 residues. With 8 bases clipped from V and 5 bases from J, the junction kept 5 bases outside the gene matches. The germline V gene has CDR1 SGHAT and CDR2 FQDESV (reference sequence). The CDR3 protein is CASWDRRHNEQFF. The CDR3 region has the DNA TGTGCCAGCTGGGACAGGCGTCACAATGAGCAGTTCTTC.

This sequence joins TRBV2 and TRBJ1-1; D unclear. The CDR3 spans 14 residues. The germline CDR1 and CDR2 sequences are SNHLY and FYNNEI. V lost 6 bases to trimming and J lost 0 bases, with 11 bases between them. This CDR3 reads CASRQTVMNTEAFF. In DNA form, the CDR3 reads TGTGCCAGCAGACAGACGGTCATGAACACTGAAGCTTTCTTT.

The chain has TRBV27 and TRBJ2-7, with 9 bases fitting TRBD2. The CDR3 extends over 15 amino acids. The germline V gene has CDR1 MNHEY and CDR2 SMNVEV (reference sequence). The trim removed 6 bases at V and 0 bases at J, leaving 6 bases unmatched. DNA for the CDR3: TGTGCCAGCAGGGGTGGACTAGCGAACTCCTACGAGCAGTACTTC. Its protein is CASRGGLANSYEQYF.

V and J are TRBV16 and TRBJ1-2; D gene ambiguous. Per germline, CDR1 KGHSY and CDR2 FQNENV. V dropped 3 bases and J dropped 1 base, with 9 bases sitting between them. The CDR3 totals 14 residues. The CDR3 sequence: CASSQQMHNYGYTF. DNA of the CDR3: TGTGCCAGCAGCCAGCAGATGCATAACTATGGCTACACCTTC.

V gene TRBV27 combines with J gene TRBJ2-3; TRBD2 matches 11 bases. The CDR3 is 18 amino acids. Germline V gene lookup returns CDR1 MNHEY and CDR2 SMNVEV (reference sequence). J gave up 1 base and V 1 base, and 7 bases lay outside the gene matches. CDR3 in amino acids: CASSLYPQLAGGTDTQYF. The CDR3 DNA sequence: TGTGCCAGCAGTTTATACCCCCAACTAGCGGGAGGCACAGATACGCAGTATTTT.

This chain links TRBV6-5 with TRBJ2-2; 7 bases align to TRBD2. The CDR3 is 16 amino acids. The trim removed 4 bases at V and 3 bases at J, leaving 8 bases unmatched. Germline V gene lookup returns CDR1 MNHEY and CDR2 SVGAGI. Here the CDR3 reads CASSSYFREDTGELFF. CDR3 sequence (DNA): TGTGCCAGCAGTTCCTACTTTCGGGAGGACACCGGGGAGCTGTTTTTT.

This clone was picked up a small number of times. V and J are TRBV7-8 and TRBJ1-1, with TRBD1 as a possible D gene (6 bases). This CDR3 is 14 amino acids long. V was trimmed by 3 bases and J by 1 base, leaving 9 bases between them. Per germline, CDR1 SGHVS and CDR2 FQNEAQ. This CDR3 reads CASSFQTGNTEAFF. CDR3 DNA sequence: TGTGCCAGCAGCTTTCAGACAGGGAACACTGAAGCTTTCTTT.

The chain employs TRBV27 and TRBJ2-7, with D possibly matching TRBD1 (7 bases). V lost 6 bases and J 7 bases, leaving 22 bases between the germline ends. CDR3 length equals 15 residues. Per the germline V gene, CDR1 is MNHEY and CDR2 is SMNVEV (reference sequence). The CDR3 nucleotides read TGTGCCAGCAGGGAAGGGACAGATTCCGCGGGGGAGCAGTACTTC. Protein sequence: CASREGTDSAGEQYF.

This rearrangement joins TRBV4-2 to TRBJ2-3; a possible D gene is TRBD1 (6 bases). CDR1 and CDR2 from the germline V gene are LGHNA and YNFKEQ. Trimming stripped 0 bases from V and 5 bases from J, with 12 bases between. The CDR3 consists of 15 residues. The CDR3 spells CASSQDEGVEDTQYF. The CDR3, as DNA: TGTGCCAGCAGCCAAGATGAGGGGGTGGAAGATACGCAGTATTTT.

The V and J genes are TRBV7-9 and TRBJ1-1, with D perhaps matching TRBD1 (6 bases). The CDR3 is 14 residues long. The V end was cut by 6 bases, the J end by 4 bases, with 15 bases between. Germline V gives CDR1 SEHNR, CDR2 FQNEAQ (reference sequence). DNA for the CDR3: TGTGCCAGCAGTCAACAGGGAGAGGGCACTGAAGCTTTCTTT. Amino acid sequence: CASSQQGEGTEAFF.

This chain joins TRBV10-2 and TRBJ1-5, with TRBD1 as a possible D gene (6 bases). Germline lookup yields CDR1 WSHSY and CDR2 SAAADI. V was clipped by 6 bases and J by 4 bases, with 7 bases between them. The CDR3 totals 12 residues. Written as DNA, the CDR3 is TGCGCCAGCAGGGACAGTAATCAGCCCCAGCATTTT. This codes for CASRDSNQPQHF.

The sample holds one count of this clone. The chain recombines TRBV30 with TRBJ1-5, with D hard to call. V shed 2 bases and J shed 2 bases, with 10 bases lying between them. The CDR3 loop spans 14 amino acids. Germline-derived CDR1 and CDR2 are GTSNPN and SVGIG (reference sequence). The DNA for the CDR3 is TGTGCCTGGAGTACAGTGATGGGCAATCAGCCCCAGCATTTT. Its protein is CAWSTVMGNQPQHF.

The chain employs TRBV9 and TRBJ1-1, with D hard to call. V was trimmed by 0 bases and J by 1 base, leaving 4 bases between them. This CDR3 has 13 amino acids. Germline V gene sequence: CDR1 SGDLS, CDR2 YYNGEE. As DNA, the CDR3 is TGTGCCAGCAGCGTAGTGGCGAACACTGAAGCTTTCTTT. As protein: CASSVVANTEAFF.

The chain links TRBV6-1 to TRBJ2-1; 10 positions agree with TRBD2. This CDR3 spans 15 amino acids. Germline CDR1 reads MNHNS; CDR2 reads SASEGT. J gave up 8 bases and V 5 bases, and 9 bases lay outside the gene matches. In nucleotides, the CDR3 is TGTGCCAGCAGTTCAAGCGGGAGGGCCTGGGATGAGCAGTTCTTC. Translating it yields CASSSSGRAWDEQFF.

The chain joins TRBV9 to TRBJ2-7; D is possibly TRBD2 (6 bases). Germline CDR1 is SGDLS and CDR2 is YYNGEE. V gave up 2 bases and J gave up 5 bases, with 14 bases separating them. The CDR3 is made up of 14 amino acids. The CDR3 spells CASSVPGGGDEQYF. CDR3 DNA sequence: TGTGCCAGCAGCGTTCCAGGCGGAGGGGACGAGCAGTACTTC. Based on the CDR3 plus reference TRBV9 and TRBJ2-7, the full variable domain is DSGVTQTPKHLITATGQRVTLRCSPRSGDLSVYWYQQSLDQGLQFLIQYYNGEERAKGNILERFSAQQFPDLHSELNLSSLELGDSALYFCASSVPGGGDEQYFGPGTRLTVT.

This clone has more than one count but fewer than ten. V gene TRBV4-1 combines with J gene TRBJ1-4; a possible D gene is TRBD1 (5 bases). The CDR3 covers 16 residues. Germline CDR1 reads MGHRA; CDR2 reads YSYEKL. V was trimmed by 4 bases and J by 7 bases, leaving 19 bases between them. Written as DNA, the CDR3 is TGCGCCAGCAGCCCCTTTGGGGGAGGACAAGGTGAAAAACTGTTTTTT. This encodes CASSPFGGGQGEKLFF.

The CDR3 coding sequence is TGCAGCGGGGGACTAGCGGGAGGTAGCAATGAGCAGTTCTTC. This encodes CSGGLAGGSNEQFF. V and J are TRBV29-1 and TRBJ2-1; 15 bases are shared with TRBD2. Trimming cost V 7 bases and J 6 bases; bases outside gene matches: 4. The CDR3 totals 14 residues. The germline V gene encodes CDR1 SQVTM and CDR2 ANQGSEA.

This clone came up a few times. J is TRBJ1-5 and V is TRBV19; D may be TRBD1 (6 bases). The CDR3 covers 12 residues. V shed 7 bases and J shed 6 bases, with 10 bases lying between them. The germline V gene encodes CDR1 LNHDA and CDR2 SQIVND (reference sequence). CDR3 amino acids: CASKQGAQPQHF. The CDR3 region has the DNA TGTGCCAGTAAACAGGGAGCTCAGCCCCAGCATTTT.

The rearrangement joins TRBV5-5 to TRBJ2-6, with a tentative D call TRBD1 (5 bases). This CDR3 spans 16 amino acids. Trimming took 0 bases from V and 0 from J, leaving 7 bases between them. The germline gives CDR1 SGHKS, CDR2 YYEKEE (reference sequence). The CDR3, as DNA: TGTGCCAGCAGCTTGGGACAGTTCTCTGGGGCCAACGTCCTGACTTTC. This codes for CASSLGQFSGANVLTF.

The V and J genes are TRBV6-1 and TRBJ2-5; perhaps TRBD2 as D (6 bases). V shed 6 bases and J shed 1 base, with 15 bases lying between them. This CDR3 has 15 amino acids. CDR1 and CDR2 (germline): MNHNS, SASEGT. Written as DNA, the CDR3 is TGTGCCAGCAGCCGTAGCGGCCCACTCCAAGAGACCCAGTACTTC. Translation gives CASSRSGPLQETQYF.

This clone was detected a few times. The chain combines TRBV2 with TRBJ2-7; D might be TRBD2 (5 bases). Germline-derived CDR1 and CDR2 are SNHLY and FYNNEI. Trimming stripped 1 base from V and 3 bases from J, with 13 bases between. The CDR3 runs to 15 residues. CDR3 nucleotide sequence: TGTGCCAGCAGTGAAGGGGTGGGAGTGAGCTACGAGCAGTACTTC. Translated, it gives CASSEGVGVSYEQYF.